The T cell receptor (beta chain) described here comes from a study of graft-versus-host responses after intestinal transplantation. Looking at the study overall: Each transplant was multivisceral, liver-intestinal, or isolated intestinal. The study, taken as a whole, reports: Peak levels of circulating GvH clones tracked with early post-transplant HvG declines. Researchers found GvH clones in recipient marrow, and some showed up first in ileum or blood.

To note about this clone: Its antigen is not identified.

Produced via immunoSEQ multiplex PCR; TCRdb's table is partial and in-frame only. Of some 95,000 clones in the sample, roughly nine tenths are singletons; the top ten hold approximately 0.54%. The J segment lost 2 bases and the V segment lost 0 bases, leaving 1 base of the junction unmatched. This CDR3 is 13 amino acids long. CDR1 is SQVTM, CDR2 ANQGSEA, per germline. The chain couples TRBV29-1 to TRBJ2-7; 7 bases are a match to TRBD2. The source of this sequence is a human donor who received an intestinal transplant. Sample: unstimulated CD8+ T cells sorted from spleen or lymph node cells, taken before intestinal transplant. The CDR3: CSVEDGGTYEQYF. The DNA for the CDR3 is TGCAGCGTTGAAGACGGGGGGACCTACGAGCAGTACTTC.